This T cell receptor beta chain was recovered during a study of CXCR3-negative and CXCR3-positive naive CD8 T cells. Study overall: Every library held about 1.5 +/- 0.3 million TRB reads, and the total came to around 140 million. Overall study results and limits: Memory CD8+ T cell repertoires were far less diverse than both naive subsets. Naive cells, whether CXCR3-negative or CXCR3-positive, had similar TRBV-TRBJ usage, while memory cells differed.

In the case of this clonotype: Its antigen is unknown.

In germline, CDR1 is SEHNR, CDR2 FQNEAQ (reference sequence). The CDR3 contains 12 residues. TRB cDNA was prepared as libraries by UMI-labeled 5' RACE. TCRdb reprocessed the 5' RACE reads, with one entry per CDR3 protein and no DNA. In all, the sample yields over 70,000 distinct CDR3 sequences. The chain links TRBV7-9 to TRBJ1-2. The TCR comes from a human donor in good health. Some clones in this sample may be carry-over from other donors' samples. Specimen: naive CXCR3- CD8+ T cells from blood. The subset here: CD45RO-CCR7+CD27+CD95- naive CD8+ T cells lacking CXCR3 (TNR3-). The chain's CDR3 is CASNLGDYGYTF.